This T cell receptor beta chain comes out of a study of cytomegalovirus exposure and HLA in healthy donors. Study summary: In a previous analysis, nearly 120 million unique TCR beta sequences were found from about 179 million T cells.

60 Vbeta and 13 Jbeta primers were used in PCR. Some clones are missing from TCRdb's copy, which holds only in-frame ones; the method was immunoSEQ multiplex PCR. The top ten hold about 9% of the sample, which has around 39,000 clones, around 60% seen once. Study-wide points: In most subjects, TCR beta sequences reportedly gave accurate predictions of HLA-A and HLA-B alleles. Confirmation in vitro established that a few CMV-associated chains were specific for CMV antigens.

Note on this clone: Its cognate antigen is unknown.

Germline V gene sequence: CDR1 LNHDA, CDR2 SQIVND (reference sequence). V gave up 3 bases and J gave up 0 bases, with 8 bases separating them. The CDR3 loop spans 14 amino acids. The clonotype originates from a human donor in good health. The genes are TRBV19 and TRBJ1-2, with D possibly being TRBD1 (6 bases). The specimen was PBMCs. CDR3 sequence reads: CASSMTGTNYGYTF. In DNA, the CDR3 is TGTGCCAGTAGTATGACAGGCACTAACTATGGCTACACCTTC. The full variable domain, rest sourced from reference TRBV19 and TRBJ1-2, is DGGITQSPKYLFRKEGQNVTLSCEQNLNHDAMYWYRQDPGQGLRLIYYSQIVNDFQKGDIAEGYSVSREKKESFPLTVTSAQKNPTAFYLCASSMTGTNYGYTFGSGTRLTVV.